This entry features one TCR beta chain sequence. The record originates from a study of blood T cell repertoires in COVID-19. Study as a whole: Some COVID-19 samples were acute and others convalescent; all came from the United States, Italy and Spain.

Clones were sequenced by immunoSEQ multiplex PCR, and TCRdb holds only the in-frame ones, with some missing. The data contain 140,000 to 150,000 clones, 84% of them singletons. CDR1 SEHNR and CDR2 FQNEAQ come from the germline V gene (reference sequence). Trimming left V 1 base short and J 6 bases short, with 11 bases between. This CDR3 region has 14 residues. The chain joins TRBV7-9 to TRBJ2-3; D possibly corresponds to TRBD2 (6 bases). This clonotype was obtained from a human donor in a cohort sampled during active COVID-19. Sequenced: peripheral blood. In DNA form, the CDR3 reads TGTGCCAGCAGCTTAGGGGACGCGGGGGATACGCAGTATTTT. Translated: CASSLGDAGDTQYF.